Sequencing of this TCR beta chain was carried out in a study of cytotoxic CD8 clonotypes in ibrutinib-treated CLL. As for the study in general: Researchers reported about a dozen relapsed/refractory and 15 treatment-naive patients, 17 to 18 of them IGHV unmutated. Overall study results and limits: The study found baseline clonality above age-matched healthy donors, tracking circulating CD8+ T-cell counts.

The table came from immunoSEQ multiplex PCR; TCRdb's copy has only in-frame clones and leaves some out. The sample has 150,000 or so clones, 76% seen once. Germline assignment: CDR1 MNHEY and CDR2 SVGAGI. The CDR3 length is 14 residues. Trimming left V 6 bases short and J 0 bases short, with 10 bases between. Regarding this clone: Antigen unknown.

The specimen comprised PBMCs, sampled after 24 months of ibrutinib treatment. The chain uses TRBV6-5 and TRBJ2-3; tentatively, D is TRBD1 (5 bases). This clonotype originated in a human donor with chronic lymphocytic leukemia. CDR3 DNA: TGTGCCAGCAGGGAGACAGAAAGCACAGATACGCAGTATTTT. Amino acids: CASRETESTDTQYF.